The source of this TCR beta chain is a study of OX40 agonist ivuxolimab in advanced cancers. Notes on the study in general: Antigens targeted by the expanded peripheral T cells were not determined.

On this clone: Its antigen remains unidentified.

This table comes from immunoSEQ multiplex PCR, and its TCRdb copy is limited to in-frame clones, with some not included. Of 25,000 to 35,000 clones in the sample, 80% to 85% were seen once. CDR1 and CDR2 from the germline V gene are MNHEY and SMNVEV (reference sequence). This CDR3 is 13 amino acids long. Trimming shortened V by 2 bases and J by 3 bases, and 8 bases separated the two germline ends. Sequencing used CD4+ or CD8+ T cells sorted from blood, obtained in a trial of the OX40 agonist ivuxolimab. V gene TRBV27 combines with J gene TRBJ2-7; no clear D gene. This receptor was identified in an adult with an advanced solid tumor such as melanoma, head and neck, liver or kidney cancer. In DNA form, the CDR3 reads TGTGCCAGCAGTTTAACAGATTACTACGAGCAGTACTTC. It is translated as CASSLTDYYEQYF.